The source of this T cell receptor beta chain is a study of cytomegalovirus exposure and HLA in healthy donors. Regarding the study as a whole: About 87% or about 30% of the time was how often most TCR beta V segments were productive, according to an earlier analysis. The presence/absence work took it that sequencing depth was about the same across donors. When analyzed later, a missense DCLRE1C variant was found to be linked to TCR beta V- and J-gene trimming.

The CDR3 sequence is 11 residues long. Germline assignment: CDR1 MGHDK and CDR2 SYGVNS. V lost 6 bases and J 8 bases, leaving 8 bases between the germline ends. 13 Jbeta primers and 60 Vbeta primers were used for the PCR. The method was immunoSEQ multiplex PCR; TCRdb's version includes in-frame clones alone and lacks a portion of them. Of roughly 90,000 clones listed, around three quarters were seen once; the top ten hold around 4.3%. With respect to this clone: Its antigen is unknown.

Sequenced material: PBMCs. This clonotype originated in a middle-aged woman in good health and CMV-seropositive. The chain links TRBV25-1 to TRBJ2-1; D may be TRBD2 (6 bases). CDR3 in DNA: TGTGCCAGCAGACTAGCCGATGAGCAGTTCTTC. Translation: CASRLADEQFF.